This T cell receptor beta chain was identified in a study of glioma-infiltrating T cells. Study-wide points: Above-expected tissue-blood divergence occurred in all gliomas, most in low-grade ones.

The CDR3 runs 13 residues. Germline loops: CDR1 SQVTM, CDR2 ANQGSEA. In regard to this clonotype: Its matching antigen is unknown. A junction boundary mismatches the germline segment, possibly from a read error.

Amplification of TCR alpha and beta CDR3 regions from RNA used iRepertoire nested multiplex PCR. One-step reverse transcription and amplification started from around 100-400 ng of tissue mRNA or PBMC total RNA. TCRdb re-called the multiplex PCR reads with MiXCR, one entry per CDR3 protein. The data show under 200,000 distinct CDR3 sequences, with around 40% seen just once and around 5.2% held by the top ten. The origin of this receptor is a human donor with low-grade glioma or glioblastoma, undergoing nonglioma brain surgery, or in good health (not recorded which). The chain joins TRBV29-1 to TRBJ2-3; D gene ambiguous. The sample taken for sequencing was glioma tissue, nonneoplastic brain tissue, or PBMCs (not recorded which). The CDR3 is CRVEDPFKDTQYF. DNA for the CDR3: TGCAGAGTTGAAGATCCATTCAAAGATACGCAGTATTTT.